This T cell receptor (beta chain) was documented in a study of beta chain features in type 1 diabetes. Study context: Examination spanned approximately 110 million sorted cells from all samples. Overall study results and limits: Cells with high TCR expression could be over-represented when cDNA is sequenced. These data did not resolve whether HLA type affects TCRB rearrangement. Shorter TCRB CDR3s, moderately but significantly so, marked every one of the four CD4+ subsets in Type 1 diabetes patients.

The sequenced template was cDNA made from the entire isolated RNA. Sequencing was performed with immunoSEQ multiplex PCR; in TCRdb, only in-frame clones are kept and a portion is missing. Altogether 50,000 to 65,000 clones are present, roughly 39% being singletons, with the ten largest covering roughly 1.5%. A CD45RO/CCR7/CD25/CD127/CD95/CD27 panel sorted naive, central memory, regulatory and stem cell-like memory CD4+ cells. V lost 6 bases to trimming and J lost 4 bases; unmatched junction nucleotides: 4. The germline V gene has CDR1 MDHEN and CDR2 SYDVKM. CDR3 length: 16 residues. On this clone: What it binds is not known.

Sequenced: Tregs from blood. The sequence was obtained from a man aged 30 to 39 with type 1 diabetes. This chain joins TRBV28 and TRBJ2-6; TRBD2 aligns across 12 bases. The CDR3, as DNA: TGTGCCAGCAGGGCTAGCGGGAGGGGCGGGGCCAACGTCCTGACTTTC. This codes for CASRASGRGGANVLTF.